This TCR beta chain is drawn from a study of cytomegalovirus exposure and HLA in healthy donors. The study, taken as a whole, reports: Confirmation was obtained in vitro that a few CMV-associated chains are specific for CMV antigens. Reported findings show TCR beta sequences accurately forecast HLA-A and HLA-B alleles in most subjects. HLA restriction was apparent for most CMV-associated TCR beta chains in a later analysis.

Germline V CDR1 and CDR2: MDHEN, SYDVKM. CDR3 size: 12 residues. With 8 bases clipped from V and 7 bases from J, the junction kept 5 bases outside the gene matches. As to this clone: The antigen remains unidentified.

60 Vbeta and 13 Jbeta primers were used in PCR. Clones were sequenced by immunoSEQ multiplex PCR, and TCRdb holds only the in-frame ones, with some missing. Of roughly 140,000 clones detected, over 75% appear once; the ten largest clones hold 0.95% to 1.5%. The V gene is TRBV28, the J gene TRBJ2-1, with 7 bases fitting TRBD1. Sequencing was performed on PBMCs. This sequence originates from a female donor in good health and CMV-seronegative. CDR3 region: CASERGQNEQFF. The DNA of the CDR3 is TGTGCCAGCGAGAGGGGGCAAAATGAGCAGTTCTTC.